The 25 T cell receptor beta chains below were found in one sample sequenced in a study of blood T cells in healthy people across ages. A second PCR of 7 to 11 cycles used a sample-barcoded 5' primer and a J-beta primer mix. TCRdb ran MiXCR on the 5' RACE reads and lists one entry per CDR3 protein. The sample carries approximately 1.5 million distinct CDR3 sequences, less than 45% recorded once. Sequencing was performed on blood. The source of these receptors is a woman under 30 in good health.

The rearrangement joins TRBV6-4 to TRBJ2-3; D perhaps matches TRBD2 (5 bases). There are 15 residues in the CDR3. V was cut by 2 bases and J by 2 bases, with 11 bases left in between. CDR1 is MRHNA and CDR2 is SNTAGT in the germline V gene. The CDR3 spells CASSDRGRHTDTQYF. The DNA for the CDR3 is TGTGCCAGCAGTGACCGAGGGAGACACACAGATACGCAGTATTTT.

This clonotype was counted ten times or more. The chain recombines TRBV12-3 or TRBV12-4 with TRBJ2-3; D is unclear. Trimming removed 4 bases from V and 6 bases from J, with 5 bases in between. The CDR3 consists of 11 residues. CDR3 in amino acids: CASSSRDTQYF. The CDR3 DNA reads TGTGCCAGCAGTTCTAGGGATACGCAGTATTTT.

Here the CDR3 reads CSARGGQRGYTF. In DNA form, the CDR3 reads TGCAGTGCTAGAGGGGGACAGCGGGGCTACACCTTC. The gene calls are TRBV20-1 and TRBJ1-2, with TRBD1 identical over 7 bases. The CDR3 is made up of 12 amino acids. The germline V gene has CDR1 DFQATT and CDR2 SNEGSKA (reference sequence). V lost 1 base and J lost 8; bases outside the gene matches: 4.

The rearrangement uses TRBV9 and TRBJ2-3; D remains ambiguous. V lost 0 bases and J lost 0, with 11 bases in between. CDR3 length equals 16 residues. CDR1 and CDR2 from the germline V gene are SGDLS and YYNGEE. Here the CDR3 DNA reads TGTGCCAGCAGCGTAGGTTCGTACGGAAGCACAGATACGCAGTATTTT. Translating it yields CASSVGSYGSTDTQYF.

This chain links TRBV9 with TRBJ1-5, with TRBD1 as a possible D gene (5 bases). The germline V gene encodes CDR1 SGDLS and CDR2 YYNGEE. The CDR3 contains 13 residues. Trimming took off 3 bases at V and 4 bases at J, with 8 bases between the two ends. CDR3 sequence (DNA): TGTGCCAGCAGCGCGGGGCTAAATCAGCCCCAGCATTTT. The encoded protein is CASSAGLNQPQHF. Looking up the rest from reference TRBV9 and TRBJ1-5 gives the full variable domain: DSGVTQTPKHLITATGQRVTLRCSPRSGDLSVYWYQQSLDQGLQFLIQYYNGEERAKGNILERFSAQQFPDLHSELNLSSLELGDSALYFCASSAGLNQPQHFGDGTRLSIL.

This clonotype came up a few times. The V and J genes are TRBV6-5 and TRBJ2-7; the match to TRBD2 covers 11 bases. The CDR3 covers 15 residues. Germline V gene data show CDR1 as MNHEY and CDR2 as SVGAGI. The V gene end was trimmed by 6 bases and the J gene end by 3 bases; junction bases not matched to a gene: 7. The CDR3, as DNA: TGTGCCAGCAGACGCCGACTAGCGGGGTTCTACGAGCAGTACTTC. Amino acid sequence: CASRRRLAGFYEQYF.

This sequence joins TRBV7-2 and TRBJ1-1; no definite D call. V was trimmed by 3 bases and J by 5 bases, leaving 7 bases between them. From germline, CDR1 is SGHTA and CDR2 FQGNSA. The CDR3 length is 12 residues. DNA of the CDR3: TGTGCCAGCAGCTTGCGTAAGACTGAAGCTTTCTTT. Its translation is CASSLRKTEAFF.

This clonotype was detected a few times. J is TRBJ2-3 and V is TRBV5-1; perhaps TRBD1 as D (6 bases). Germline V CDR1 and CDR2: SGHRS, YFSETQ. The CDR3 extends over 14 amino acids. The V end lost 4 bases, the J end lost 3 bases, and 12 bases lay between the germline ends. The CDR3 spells CASSPPTGTDTQYF. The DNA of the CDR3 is TGCGCCAGCAGCCCGCCGACAGGAACAGATACGCAGTATTTT.

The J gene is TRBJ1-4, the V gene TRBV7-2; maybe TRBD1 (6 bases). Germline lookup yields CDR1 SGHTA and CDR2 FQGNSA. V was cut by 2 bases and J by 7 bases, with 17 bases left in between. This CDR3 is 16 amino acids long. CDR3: CASSLNPSGAREKLFF. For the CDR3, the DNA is TGTGCCAGCAGCTTAAATCCCTCGGGGGCCCGTGAAAAACTGTTTTTT. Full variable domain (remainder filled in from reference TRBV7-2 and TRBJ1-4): GAGVSQSPSNKVTEKGKDVELRCDPISGHTALYWYRQSLGQGLEFLIYFQGNSAPDKSGLPSDRFSAERTGGSVSTLTIQRTQQEDSAVYLCASSLNPSGAREKLFFGSGTQLSVL.

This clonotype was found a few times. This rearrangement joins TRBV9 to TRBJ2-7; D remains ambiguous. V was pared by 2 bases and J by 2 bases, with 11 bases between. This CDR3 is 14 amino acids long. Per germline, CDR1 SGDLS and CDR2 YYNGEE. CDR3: CASSVPGNPYEQYF. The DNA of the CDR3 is TGTGCCAGCAGCGTCCCTGGCAACCCCTACGAGCAGTACTTC.

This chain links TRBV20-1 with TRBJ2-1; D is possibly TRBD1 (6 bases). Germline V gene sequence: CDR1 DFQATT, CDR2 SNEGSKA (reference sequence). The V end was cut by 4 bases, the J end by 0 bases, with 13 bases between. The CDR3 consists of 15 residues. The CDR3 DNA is TGCAGTGCTACCAGGGGTCCGAGCTCCTACAATGAGCAGTTCTTC. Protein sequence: CSATRGPSSYNEQFF.

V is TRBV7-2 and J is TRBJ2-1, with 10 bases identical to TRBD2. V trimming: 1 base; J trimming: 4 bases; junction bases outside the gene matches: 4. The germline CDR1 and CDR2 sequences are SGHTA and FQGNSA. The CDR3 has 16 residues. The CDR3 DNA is TGTGCCAGCAGCTTAGTTAGCGGGGGGTTATACAATGAGCAGTTCTTC. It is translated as CASSLVSGGLYNEQFF. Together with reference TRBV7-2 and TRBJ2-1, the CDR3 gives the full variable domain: GAGVSQSPSNKVTEKGKDVELRCDPISGHTALYWYRQSLGQGLEFLIYFQGNSAPDKSGLPSDRFSAERTGGSVSTLTIQRTQQEDSAVYLCASSLVSGGLYNEQFFGPGTRLTVL.

This CDR3 is CASSSKDRGNQPQHF. CDR3 DNA: TGTGCCAGCAGTTCAAAAGACAGGGGGAATCAGCCCCAGCATTTT. The chain has TRBV27 and TRBJ1-5; 9 bases map to TRBD1. In germline, CDR1 is MNHEY, CDR2 SMNVEV (reference sequence). This CDR3 is built from 15 residues. Trimming cost V 4 bases and J 4 bases; bases outside gene matches: 5.

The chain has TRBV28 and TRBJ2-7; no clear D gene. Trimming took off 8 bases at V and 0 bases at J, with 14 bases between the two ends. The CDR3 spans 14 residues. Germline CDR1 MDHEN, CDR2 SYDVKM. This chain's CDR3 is CASHLAANSYEQYF. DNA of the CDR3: TGTGCCAGCCATTTGGCGGCAAACTCCTACGAGCAGTACTTC.

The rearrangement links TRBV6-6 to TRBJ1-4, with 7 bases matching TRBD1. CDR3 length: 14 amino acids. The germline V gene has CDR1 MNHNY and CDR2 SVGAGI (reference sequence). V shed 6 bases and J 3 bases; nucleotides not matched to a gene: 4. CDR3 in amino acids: CASSRGQSNEKLFF. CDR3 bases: TGTGCCAGCAGCCGGGGACAGTCTAATGAAAAACTGTTTTTT.

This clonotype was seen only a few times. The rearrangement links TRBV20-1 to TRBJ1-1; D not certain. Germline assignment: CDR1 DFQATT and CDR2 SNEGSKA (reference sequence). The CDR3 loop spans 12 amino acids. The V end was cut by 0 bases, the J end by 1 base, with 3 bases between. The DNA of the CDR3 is TGCAGTGCTAGAGAGGAGAACACTGAAGCTTTCTTT. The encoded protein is CSAREENTEAFF.

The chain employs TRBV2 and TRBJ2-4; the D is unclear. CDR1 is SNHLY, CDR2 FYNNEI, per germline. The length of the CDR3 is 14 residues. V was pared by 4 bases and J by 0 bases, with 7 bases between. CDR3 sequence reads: CASSGAIAKNIQYF. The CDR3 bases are TGTGCCAGCAGTGGGGCTATAGCCAAAAACATTCAGTACTTC.

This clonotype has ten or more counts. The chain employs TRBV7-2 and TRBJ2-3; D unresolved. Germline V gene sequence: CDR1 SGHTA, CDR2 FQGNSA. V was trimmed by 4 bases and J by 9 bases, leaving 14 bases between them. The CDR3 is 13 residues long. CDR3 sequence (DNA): TGTGCCAGCAGCTCAAACTACGTGGGAACGCAGTATTTT. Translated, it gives CASSSNYVGTQYF.

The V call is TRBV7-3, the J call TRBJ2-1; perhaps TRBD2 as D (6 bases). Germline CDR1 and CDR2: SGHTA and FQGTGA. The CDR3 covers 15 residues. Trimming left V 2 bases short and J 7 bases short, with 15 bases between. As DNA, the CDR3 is TGTGCCAGCAGCTTACAAACGGGAGTAAGGAATGAGCAGTTCTTC. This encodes CASSLQTGVRNEQFF.

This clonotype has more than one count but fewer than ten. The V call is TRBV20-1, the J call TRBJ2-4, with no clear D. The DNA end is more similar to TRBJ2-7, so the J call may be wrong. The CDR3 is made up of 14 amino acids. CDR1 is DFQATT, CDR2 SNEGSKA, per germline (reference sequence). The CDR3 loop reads CSASRYERPYEQYF. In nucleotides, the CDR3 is TGCAGTGCTAGTCGGTACGAAAGGCCATACGAGCAGTACTTC.

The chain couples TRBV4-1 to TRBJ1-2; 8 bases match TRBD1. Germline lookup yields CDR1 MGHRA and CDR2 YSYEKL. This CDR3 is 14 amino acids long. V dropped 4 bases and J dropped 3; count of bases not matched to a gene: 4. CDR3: CASSPKTGDYGYTF. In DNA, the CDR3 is TGCGCCAGCAGCCCGAAGACAGGGGACTATGGCTACACCTTC.

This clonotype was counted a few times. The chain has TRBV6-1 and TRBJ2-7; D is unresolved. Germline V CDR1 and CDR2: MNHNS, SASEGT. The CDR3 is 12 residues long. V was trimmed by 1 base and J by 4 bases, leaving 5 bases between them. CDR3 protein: CASSEEIYEQYF. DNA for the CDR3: TGTGCCAGCAGTGAAGAAATATACGAGCAGTACTTC.

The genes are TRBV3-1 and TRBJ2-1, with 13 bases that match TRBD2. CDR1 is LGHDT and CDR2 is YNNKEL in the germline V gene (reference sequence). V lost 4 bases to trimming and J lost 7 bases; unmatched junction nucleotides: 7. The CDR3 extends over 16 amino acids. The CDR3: CASSRAWTSGRNEQFF. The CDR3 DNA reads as TGTGCCAGCAGCCGAGCGTGGACTAGCGGGAGAAATGAGCAGTTCTTC.

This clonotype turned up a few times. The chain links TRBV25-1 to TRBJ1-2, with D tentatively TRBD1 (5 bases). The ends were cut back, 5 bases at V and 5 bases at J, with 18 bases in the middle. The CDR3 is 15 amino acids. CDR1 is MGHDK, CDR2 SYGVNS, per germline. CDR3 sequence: CASSPQGRTPYGYTF. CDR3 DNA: TGTGCCAGCAGTCCCCAAGGTCGGACACCTTATGGCTACACCTTC.

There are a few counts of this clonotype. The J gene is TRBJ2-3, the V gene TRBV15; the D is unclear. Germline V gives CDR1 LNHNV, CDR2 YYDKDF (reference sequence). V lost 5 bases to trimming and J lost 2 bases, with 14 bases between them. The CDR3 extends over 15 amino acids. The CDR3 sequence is CATSSRKAITDTQYF. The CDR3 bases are TGTGCCACCAGCTCTCGCAAAGCGATCACAGATACGCAGTATTTT.